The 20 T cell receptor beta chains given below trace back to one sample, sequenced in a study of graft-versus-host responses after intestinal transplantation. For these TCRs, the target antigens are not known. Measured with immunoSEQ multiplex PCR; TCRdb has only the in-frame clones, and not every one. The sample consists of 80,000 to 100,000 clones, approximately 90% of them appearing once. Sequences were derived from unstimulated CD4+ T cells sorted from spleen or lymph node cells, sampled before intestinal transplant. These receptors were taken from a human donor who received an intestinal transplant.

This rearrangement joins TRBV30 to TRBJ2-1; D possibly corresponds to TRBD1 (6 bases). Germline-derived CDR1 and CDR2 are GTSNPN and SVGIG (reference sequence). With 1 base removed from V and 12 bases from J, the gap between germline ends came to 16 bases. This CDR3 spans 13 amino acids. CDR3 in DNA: TGTGCCTGGAGTGACCCCCTTGACAGGTGGCAGTTCTTC. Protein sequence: CAWSDPLDRWQFF.

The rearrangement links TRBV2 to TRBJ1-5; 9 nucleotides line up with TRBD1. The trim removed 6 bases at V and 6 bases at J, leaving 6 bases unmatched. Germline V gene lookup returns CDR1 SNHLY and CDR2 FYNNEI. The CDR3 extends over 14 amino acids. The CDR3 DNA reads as TGTGCCAGCAGAACGGACAGGGGAAGTCAGCCCCAGCATTTT. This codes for CASRTDRGSQPQHF.

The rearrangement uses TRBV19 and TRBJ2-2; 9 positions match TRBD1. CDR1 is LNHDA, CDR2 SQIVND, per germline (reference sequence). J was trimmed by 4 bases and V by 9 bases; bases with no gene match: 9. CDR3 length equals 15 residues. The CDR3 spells CASRPQGALTGELFF. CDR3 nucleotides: TGTGCCAGCAGGCCACAGGGGGCCCTCACCGGGGAGCTGTTTTTT.

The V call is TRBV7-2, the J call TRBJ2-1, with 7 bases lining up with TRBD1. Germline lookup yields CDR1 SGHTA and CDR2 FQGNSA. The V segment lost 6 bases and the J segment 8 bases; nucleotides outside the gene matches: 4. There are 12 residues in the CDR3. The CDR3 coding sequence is TGTGCCAGCAGAGGGGGCTTGTATGAGCAGTTCTTC. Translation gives CASRGGLYEQFF.

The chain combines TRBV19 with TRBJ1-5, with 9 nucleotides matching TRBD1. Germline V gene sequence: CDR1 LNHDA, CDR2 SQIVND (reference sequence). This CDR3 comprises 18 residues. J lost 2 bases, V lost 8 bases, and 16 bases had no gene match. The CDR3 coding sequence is TGTGCCAGTTGGGGCGGGCCGGGACAGGGCTTTGGCAATCAGCCCCAGCATTTT. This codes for CASWGGPGQGFGNQPQHF.

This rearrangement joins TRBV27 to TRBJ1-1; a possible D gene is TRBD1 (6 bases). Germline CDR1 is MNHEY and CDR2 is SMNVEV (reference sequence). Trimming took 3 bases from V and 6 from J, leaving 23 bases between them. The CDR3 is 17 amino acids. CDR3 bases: TGTGCCAGCAGTTTTCGAACAGGGAGGGGACTTGGTGCTGAAGCTTTCTTT. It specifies CASSFRTGRGLGAEAFF.

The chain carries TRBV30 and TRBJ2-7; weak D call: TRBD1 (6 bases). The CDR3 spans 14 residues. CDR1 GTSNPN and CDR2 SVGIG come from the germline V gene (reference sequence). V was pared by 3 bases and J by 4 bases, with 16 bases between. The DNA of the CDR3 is TGTGCCTGGAGAACGGGACACGGGCCTTACGAGCAGTACTTC. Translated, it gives CAWRTGHGPYEQYF. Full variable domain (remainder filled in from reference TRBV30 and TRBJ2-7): SQTIHQWPATLVQPVGSPLSLECTVEGTSNPNLYWYRQAAGRGLQLLFYSVGIGQISSEVPQNLSASRPQDRQFILSSKKLLLSDSGFYLCAWRTGHGPYEQYFGPGTRLTVT.

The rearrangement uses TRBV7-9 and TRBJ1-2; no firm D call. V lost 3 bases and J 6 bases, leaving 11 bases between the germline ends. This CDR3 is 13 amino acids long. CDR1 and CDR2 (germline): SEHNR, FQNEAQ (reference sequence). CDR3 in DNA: TGTGCCAGCAGCTTGCAGAGAGGCGATGGCTACACCTTC. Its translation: CASSLQRGDGYTF.

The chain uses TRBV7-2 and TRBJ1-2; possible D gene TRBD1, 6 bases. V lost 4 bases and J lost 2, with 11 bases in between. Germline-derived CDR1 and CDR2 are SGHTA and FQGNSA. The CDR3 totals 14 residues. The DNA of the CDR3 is TGTGCCAGCAGCTCCTCCCAGGGGAACTATGGCTACACCTTC. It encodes CASSSSQGNYGYTF.

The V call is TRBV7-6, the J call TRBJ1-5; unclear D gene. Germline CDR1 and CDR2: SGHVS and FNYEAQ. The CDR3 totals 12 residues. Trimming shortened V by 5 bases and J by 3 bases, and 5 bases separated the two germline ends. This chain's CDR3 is CASSGLNQPQHF. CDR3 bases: TGTGCCAGCAGCGGCCTCAATCAGCCCCAGCATTTT. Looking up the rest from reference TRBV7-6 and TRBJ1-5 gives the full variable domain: GAGVSQSPRYKVTKRGQDVALRCDPISGHVSLYWYRQALGQGPEFLTYFNYEAQQDKSGLPNDRFSAERPEGSISTLTIQRTEQRDSAMYRCASSGLNQPQHFGDGTRLSIL.

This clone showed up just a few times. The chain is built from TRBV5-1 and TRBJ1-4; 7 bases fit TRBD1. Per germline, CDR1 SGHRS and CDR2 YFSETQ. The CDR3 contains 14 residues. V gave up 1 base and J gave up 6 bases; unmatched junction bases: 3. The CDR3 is CASSLQGGDEKLFF. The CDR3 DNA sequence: TGCGCCAGCAGCTTGCAGGGGGGTGATGAAAAACTGTTTTTT.

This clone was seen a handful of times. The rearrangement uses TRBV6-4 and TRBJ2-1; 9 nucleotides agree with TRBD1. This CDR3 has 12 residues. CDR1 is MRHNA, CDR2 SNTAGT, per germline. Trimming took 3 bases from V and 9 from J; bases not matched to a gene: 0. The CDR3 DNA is TGTGCCAGCAGTGAGACAGGGGGTGAGCAGTTCTTC. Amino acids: CASSETGGEQFF.

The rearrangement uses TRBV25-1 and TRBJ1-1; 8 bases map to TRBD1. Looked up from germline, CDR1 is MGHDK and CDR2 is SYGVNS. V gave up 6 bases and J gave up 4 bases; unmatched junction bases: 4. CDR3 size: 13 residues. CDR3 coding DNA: TGTGCCAGCAGCACCGACAGGGGCACTGAAGCTTTCTTT. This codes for CASSTDRGTEAFF.

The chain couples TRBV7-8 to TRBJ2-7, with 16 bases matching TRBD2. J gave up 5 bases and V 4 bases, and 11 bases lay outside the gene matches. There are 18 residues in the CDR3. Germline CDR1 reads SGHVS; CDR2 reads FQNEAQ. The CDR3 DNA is TGTGCCAGCAGCTCGCAACGGGGACTAGCGGGAGGGATTCACGAGCAGTACTTC. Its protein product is CASSSQRGLAGGIHEQYF. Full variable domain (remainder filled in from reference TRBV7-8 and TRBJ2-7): GAGVSQSPRYKVAKRGQDVALRCDPISGHVSLFWYQQALGQGPEFLTYFQNEAQLDKSGLPSDRFFAERPEGSVSTLKIQRTQQEDSAVYLCASSSQRGLAGGIHEQYFGPGTRLTVT.

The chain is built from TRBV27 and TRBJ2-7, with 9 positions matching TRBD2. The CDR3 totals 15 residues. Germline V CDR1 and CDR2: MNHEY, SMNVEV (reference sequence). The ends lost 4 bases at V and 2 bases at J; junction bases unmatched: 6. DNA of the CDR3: TGTGCCAGCAGTTCCCTGGCTAGCGGGGCCTACGAGCAGTACTTC. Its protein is CASSSLASGAYEQYF.

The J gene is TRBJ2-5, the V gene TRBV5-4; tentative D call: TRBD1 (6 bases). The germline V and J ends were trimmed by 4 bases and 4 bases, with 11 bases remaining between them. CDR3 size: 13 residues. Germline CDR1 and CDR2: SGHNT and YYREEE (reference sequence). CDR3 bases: TGTGCCAGCAGCAATACAGGGCTAGAGACCCAGTACTTC. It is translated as CASSNTGLETQYF.

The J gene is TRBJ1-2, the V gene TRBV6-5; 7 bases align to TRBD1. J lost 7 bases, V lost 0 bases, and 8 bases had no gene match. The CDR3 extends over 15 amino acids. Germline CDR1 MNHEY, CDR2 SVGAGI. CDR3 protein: CASSYSRDSSFGYTF. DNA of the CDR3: TGTGCCAGCAGTTACTCGAGGGACAGCTCCTTTGGCTACACCTTC.

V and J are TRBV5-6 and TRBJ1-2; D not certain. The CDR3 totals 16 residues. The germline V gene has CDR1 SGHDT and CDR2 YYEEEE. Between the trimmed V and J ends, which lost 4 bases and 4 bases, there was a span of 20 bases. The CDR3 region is CASSPYSIDKPYGYTF. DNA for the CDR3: TGTGCCAGCAGCCCTTACTCCATAGACAAACCCTATGGCTACACCTTC.

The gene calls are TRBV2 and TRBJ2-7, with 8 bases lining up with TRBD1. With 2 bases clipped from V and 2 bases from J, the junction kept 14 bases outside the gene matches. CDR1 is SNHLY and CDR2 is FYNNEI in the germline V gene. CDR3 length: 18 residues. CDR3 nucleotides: TGTGCCAGCAGTGAACTCTCGGCAGGACAGGGAAACCCCTACGAGCAGTACTTC. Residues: CASSELSAGQGNPYEQYF.

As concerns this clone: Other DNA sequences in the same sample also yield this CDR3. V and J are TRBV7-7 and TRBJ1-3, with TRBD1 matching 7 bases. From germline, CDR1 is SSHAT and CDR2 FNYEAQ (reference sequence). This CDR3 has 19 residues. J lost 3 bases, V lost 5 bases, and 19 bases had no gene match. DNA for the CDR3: TGTGCCAGCAGCCCTAGACCCCTAGAGGACAGGAAGATTGGAAACACCATATATTTT. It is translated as CASSPRPLEDRKIGNTIYF.